What follows are 23 T cell receptor beta chains derived from one specimen sequenced in a study of cytomegalovirus exposure and HLA in healthy donors. In the PCR, 60 Vbeta and 13 Jbeta primers were used. Assay: immunoSEQ multiplex PCR; the TCRdb copy retains only in-frame clones and omits some. The sample lists about 130,000 clones, about 81% occurring once. Source material: PBMCs. All receptors come from a woman in her twenties or thirties in good health and CMV-seronegative.

J is TRBJ1-1 and V is TRBV30; D ambiguous. Germline V lookup: CDR1 GTSNPN, CDR2 SVGIG (reference sequence). The CDR3 extends over 11 amino acids. Trimming stripped 2 bases from V and 11 bases from J, with 12 bases between. The CDR3, as DNA: TGTGCCTGGAGTTCGACGGGTGAGGCTTTCTTT. It translates to CAWSSTGEAFF.

Regarding this clone: A read error may account for a junction end that differs from germline. V and J are TRBV7-9 and TRBJ2-2; D is possibly TRBD1 (5 bases). The CDR3 is 17 residues long. Germline CDR1 and CDR2: SEHNR and FQNEAQ (reference sequence). CDR3 sequence (DNA): TGTTCCAGCAGCTTAGATCCCGGCCAGGGGAACACCGGGGAGCTGTTTTTT. This sequence encodes CSSSLDPGQGNTGELFF.

A few counts support this clone. The chain uses TRBV7-9 and TRBJ1-2, with D perhaps TRBD1 (5 bases). V shed 7 bases and J shed 8 bases, with 20 bases lying between them. There are 14 residues in the CDR3. CDR1 and CDR2 (germline): SEHNR, FQNEAQ (reference sequence). The CDR3 nucleotides read TGTGCCAGCAACCTTATCTCCCAGGGTGGCGGCTACACCTTC. It codes for CASNLISQGGGYTF.

The chain recombines TRBV7-2 with TRBJ1-1, with a weak D call TRBD1 (6 bases). The V end was cut by 5 bases, the J end by 8 bases, with 24 bases between. Germline CDR1 SGHTA, CDR2 FQGNSA. The CDR3 is 16 amino acids. The CDR3 DNA is TGTGCCAGCAGCCGCACACCCCCCCGGGCAGGGGTAGAAGCTTTCTTT. Its translation is CASSRTPPRAGVEAFF.

V usage is TRBV18 and J usage is TRBJ1-4; TRBD1 aligns across 8 bases. V lost 4 bases to trimming and J lost 8 bases; unmatched junction nucleotides: 6. The CDR3 has 14 residues. Germline CDR1 KGHSH, CDR2 LQKENI. In nucleotides, the CDR3 is TGTGCCAGCTCACGACAGGGGATAGAGGAAAAACTGTTTTTT. Protein product: CASSRQGIEEKLFF.

The chain uses TRBV6-4 and TRBJ2-5; the D gene is possibly TRBD2 (5 bases). Per the germline V gene, CDR1 is MRHNA and CDR2 is SNTAGT. The CDR3 length is 13 residues. V gave up 4 bases and J gave up 5 bases, with 11 bases separating them. The CDR3 protein is CASSVDYGETQYF. CDR3 nucleotides: TGTGCCAGCAGTGTCGACTACGGGGAGACCCAGTACTTC.

The gene calls are TRBV23-1 and TRBJ2-4; tentative D call: TRBD1 (6 bases). TRBV23-1 qualifies as an ORF whose function is uncertain. V lost 1 base to trimming and J lost 8 bases, with 15 bases between them. This CDR3 has 15 amino acids. The CDR3 loop reads CASSQFVTGRDIQYF. In DNA, the CDR3 is TGCGCCAGCAGTCAATTCGTCACAGGGCGGGACATTCAGTACTTC.

The V gene is TRBV7-9, the J gene TRBJ2-2, with D hard to call. Germline CDR1 SEHNR, CDR2 FQNEAQ (reference sequence). This CDR3 contains 14 residues. Between the trimmed V and J ends, which lost 0 bases and 6 bases, there was a span of 8 bases. CDR3 sequence: CASSLALSAGELFF. The DNA of the CDR3 is TGTGCCAGCAGCTTAGCATTGAGCGCCGGGGAGCTGTTTTTT.

This sequence joins TRBV5-6 and TRBJ1-2; maybe TRBD1 (6 bases). The CDR3 is 11 residues long. The V gene lost 4 bases and the J gene lost 7 bases, with 8 bases spanning the gap. CDR1 is SGHDT, CDR2 YYEEEE, per germline. CDR3 in amino acids: CASSAQGGYTF. As DNA, the CDR3 is TGTGCCAGCAGCGCACAGGGTGGCTACACCTTC.

This clone turned up a few times. The rearrangement joins TRBV7-2 to TRBJ2-7; a possible D gene is TRBD2 (5 bases). V lost 2 bases to trimming and J lost 5 bases, with 13 bases between them. Germline CDR1 is SGHTA and CDR2 is FQGNSA. CDR3 length: 14 amino acids. The CDR3 coding sequence is TGTGCCAGCAGCTTACGGGATGGGTGGGACGAGCAGTACTTC. It encodes CASSLRDGWDEQYF. Combining the CDR3 with reference TRBV7-2 and TRBJ2-7 gives the whole variable domain GAGVSQSPSNKVTEKGKDVELRCDPISGHTALYWYRQSLGQGLEFLIYFQGNSAPDKSGLPSDRFSAERTGGSVSTLTIQRTQQEDSAVYLCASSLRDGWDEQYFGPGTRLTVT.

This clone showed up just a few times. This chain links TRBV4-1 with TRBJ1-4; TRBD1 matches 10 bases. The V gene's germline CDR1 is MGHRA and CDR2 YSYEKL. The CDR3 is made up of 15 amino acids. V lost 1 base, J lost 6 bases, and 2 bases stayed unmatched. The DNA for the CDR3 is TGCGCCAGCAGCCAAGGTGGGACAGGGGATGAAAAACTGTTTTTT. Its protein product is CASSQGGTGDEKLFF.

J is TRBJ2-3 and V is TRBV21-1; the table's D call of TRBD1 was not tested on the DNA. TRBV21-1 is listed as a pseudogene. This CDR3 has 15 amino acids. CDR3 loop: CATRSLGTTTDTQYF. DNA for the CDR3: TGTGCCACCCGCTCCCTTGGGACAACCACAGATACGCAGTATTTT.

This rearrangement joins TRBV2 to TRBJ1-5, with a possible D match to TRBD1 (6 bases). This CDR3 has 15 amino acids. The V gene lost 5 bases and the J gene lost 0 bases, with 11 bases spanning the gap. Germline V lookup: CDR1 SNHLY, CDR2 FYNNEI. Here the CDR3 reads CASSWSRGSNQPQHF. The CDR3 bases are TGTGCCAGCAGTTGGTCCAGGGGTAGCAATCAGCCCCAGCATTTT. The variable domain in full, completed from reference TRBV2 and TRBJ1-5, reads EPEVTQTPSHQVTQMGQEVILRCVPISNHLYFYWYRQILGQKVEFLVSFYNNEISEKSEIFDDQFSVERPDGSNFTLKIRSTKLEDSAMYFCASSWSRGSNQPQHFGDGTRLSIL.

This chain connects TRBV9 to TRBJ2-2, with D hard to call. In germline, CDR1 is SGDLS, CDR2 YYNGEE. V shed 0 bases and J shed 0 bases, with 9 bases lying between them. This CDR3 has 16 amino acids. The CDR3 nucleotides are TGTGCCAGCAGCGTAGGCCTGGCAGCGAACACCGGGGAGCTGTTTTTT. Protein product: CASSVGLAANTGELFF. Full variable domain (remainder filled in from reference TRBV9 and TRBJ2-2): DSGVTQTPKHLITATGQRVTLRCSPRSGDLSVYWYQQSLDQGLQFLIQYYNGEERAKGNILERFSAQQFPDLHSELNLSSLELGDSALYFCASSVGLAANTGELFFGEGSRLTVL.

The chain is built from TRBV5-1 and TRBJ1-3; 8 bases map to TRBD1. V shed 4 bases, J shed 4 bases, and the junction held 7 bases outside the gene matches. The CDR3 has 15 residues. Germline-derived CDR1 and CDR2 are SGHRS and YFSETQ. CDR3 in DNA: TGCGCCAGCAGCATGCAGGGGGCATCCGGAAACACCATATATTTT. It codes for CASSMQGASGNTIYF.

The count of this clone is one. The V call is TRBV9, the J call TRBJ2-5; 9 bases align to TRBD2. The J segment lost 5 bases and the V segment lost 3 bases, leaving 8 bases of the junction unmatched. The germline V gene encodes CDR1 SGDLS and CDR2 YYNGEE. The CDR3 loop spans 15 amino acids. For the CDR3, the DNA is TGTGCCAGCAGCGGTGGCGGGGGGGCCGGTGAGACCCAGTACTTC. Protein sequence: CASSGGGGAGETQYF.

The V gene is TRBV18, the J gene TRBJ2-7, with D possibly TRBD2 on 5 matching bases. The CDR3 consists of 14 residues. Per the germline V gene, CDR1 is KGHSH and CDR2 is LQKENI. With 3 bases removed from V and 2 bases from J, the gap between germline ends came to 11 bases. The CDR3 loop reads CASSPSNGAYEQYF. In DNA, the CDR3 is TGTGCCAGCTCACCTTCCAACGGGGCCTACGAGCAGTACTTC.

The CDR3 loop reads CASSDPAATATEAFF. CDR3 nucleotides: TGTGCCAGCAGTGACCCCGCCGCGACAGCCACTGAAGCTTTCTTT. J is TRBJ1-1 and V is TRBV6-1; a possible D gene is TRBD1 (5 bases). Germline values: CDR1 MNHNS, CDR2 SASEGT. There are 15 residues in the CDR3. V dropped 3 bases and J dropped 4 bases, with 15 bases sitting between them.

V is TRBV4-1 and J is TRBJ2-7, with 8 bases lining up with TRBD1. CDR3 length equals 16 residues. After removal of 4 bases from V and 5 bases from J, the junction contained 13 bases not matched to a gene. In germline, CDR1 is MGHRA, CDR2 YSYEKL. The CDR3 reads CASSPTPGTGENEQYF. In DNA, the CDR3 is TGCGCCAGCAGCCCCACCCCCGGGACAGGCGAAAACGAGCAGTACTTC.

The J gene is TRBJ1-3, the V gene TRBV6-5, with D perhaps matching TRBD1 (5 bases). The CDR3 extends over 15 amino acids. The ends were cut back, 2 bases at V and 0 bases at J, with 8 bases in the middle. Germline V CDR1 and CDR2: MNHEY, SVGAGI. This CDR3 is CASSYGAISGNTIYF. CDR3 sequence (DNA): TGTGCCAGCAGTTACGGGGCTATCTCTGGAAACACCATATATTTT.

The chain recombines TRBV5-4 with TRBJ2-1; 9 bases fit TRBD1. CDR1 SGHNT and CDR2 YYREEE come from the germline V gene (reference sequence). This CDR3 has 14 amino acids. V dropped 2 bases and J dropped 9; count of bases not matched to a gene: 6. This chain's CDR3 is CASSFRDRAAEQFF. CDR3 bases: TGTGCCAGCAGCTTCCGGGACAGGGCAGCTGAGCAGTTCTTC.

The chain carries TRBV14 and TRBJ2-1; tentatively, D is TRBD2 (6 bases). The CDR3 covers 16 residues. V was pared by 4 bases and J by 2 bases, with 15 bases between. The germline gives CDR1 SGHDN, CDR2 FVKESK. CDR3 coding DNA: TGTGCCAGCAGCCCCGCACCCGGGGGTGCCTACAATGAGCAGTTCTTC. It codes for CASSPAPGGAYNEQFF.

The J gene is TRBJ2-1, the V gene TRBV4-1, with 11 bases fitting TRBD2. Germline trimming cut 1 base from V and 4 bases from J; bases unmatched to any gene: 3. This CDR3 is 16 amino acids long. Per germline, CDR1 MGHRA and CDR2 YSYEKL. CDR3 sequence (DNA): TGCGCCAGCAGCCAAGGACTAGCGGGGTTGTACAATGAGCAGTTCTTC. Residues: CASSQGLAGLYNEQFF.